The 3 T cell receptor beta chains below all came from one sample that was sequenced in a study of T cell responses to AZD1222 COVID-19 vaccine. Data came from immunoSEQ multiplex PCR; TCRdb stores just in-frame clones and leaves some out. The table has 90,000 to 120,000 clones, approximately 86% seen once. The specimen comprised peripheral blood, sampled on day 0 of AZD1222 vaccination. The origin of the receptors is an adult in good health.

This clone was detected only once. J is TRBJ2-7 and V is TRBV7-2; D not certain. Germline V CDR1 and CDR2: SGHTA, FQGNSA. V was cut by 5 bases and J by 6 bases, with 11 bases left in between. This CDR3 contains 12 residues. CDR3 amino acids: CASSHTNSEQYF. In DNA, the CDR3 is TGTGCCAGCAGCCACACAAATTCCGAGCAGTACTTC.

To note about this clone: One end of the junction does not line up with germline, which may come from a read error. The V call is TRBV28, the J call TRBJ1-3; 8 nucleotides line up with TRBD1. CDR3 length: 13 residues. CDR1 is MDHEN and CDR2 is SYDVKM in the germline V gene. In DNA, the CDR3 is TGTGCCAGCAGCCAGGGGGCGTTAAACGCCATATATTTT. This gives the protein CASSQGALNAIYF. Complete variable domain (other parts from reference TRBV28 and TRBJ1-3): DVKVTQSSRYLVKRTGEKVFLECVQDMDHENMFWYRQDPGLGLRLIYFSYDVKMKEKGDIPEGYSVSREKKERFSLILESASTNQTSMYLCASSQGALNAIYFGEGSWLTVV.

The genes are TRBV27 and TRBJ1-2, with a weak D call TRBD1 (6 bases). This CDR3 comprises 15 residues. Germline values: CDR1 MNHEY, CDR2 SMNVEV (reference sequence). V lost 10 bases, J lost 4 bases, and 22 bases lay in between. CDR3 in DNA: TGTGCCACCTCCCCGGGAAGACCAGGGGTCTATGGCTACACCTTC. The encoded protein is CATSPGRPGVYGYTF.